This record concerns one T cell receptor (beta chain) sequence. Antigen specificity is unknown. Per the germline V gene, CDR1 is MDHEN and CDR2 is SYDVKM. V was clipped by 6 bases and J by 8 bases, with 16 bases between them. This CDR3 has 13 amino acids. The data stem from a study of beta chain features in type 1 diabetes. Investigators reverse transcribed all isolated RNA, so they sequenced expressed TCRB transcripts. Assay: immunoSEQ multiplex PCR; the TCRdb copy retains only in-frame clones and omits some. The repertoire holds about 900,000 clones, with under 20% as singletons. The study's findings and limits: Among patients, naive, central memory and Treg TCRB repertoires appeared more similar than among healthy donors.

There was one heparinised blood draw per donor, averaging about 120 mL. Staining for CD45RO/CCR7/CD25/CD127/CD95/CD27 allowed sorting of CD4+ naive, central memory, regulatory and stem cell-like memory cells. The rearrangement joins TRBV28 to TRBJ1-2; D gene ambiguous. This clonotype originated in a young woman in good health. Source material: naive CD4+ T cells from blood. The CDR3 DNA reads TGTGCCAGCAGCTCGGCGGATCCGAGGGGCTACACCTTC. This sequence encodes CASSSADPRGYTF.